This TCR beta chain is from a study of shared clonotypes between healthy human individuals (TCRdb year 2020). For context, the study as a whole: The cohort included three men and a couple of women between 18 and 49 years of age. Per donor, three plates each were used for CD4 naive and CD4 memory, two for CD8 naive, and one for CD8 memory. The study deeply sequenced blood TCR repertoires of about 5 healthy adults to estimate repertoire size and the extent of clonotype sharing between individuals. To increase sequencing depth and limit assay-specific biases, TCR repertoire library preparation and sequencing were carried out by different laboratories using diverse techniques. Between about 0.94 and 8.9 billion PBMCs per donor were obtained by leukapheresis.

In the case of this clone: Its cognate antigen has yet to be identified. One base away there is no much larger clone; base qualities are not given.

The investigation overall reported the following: Sampling was limited to blood, and TCR repertoires in tissue likely differ from TCR repertoires in blood. Naive subsets generally had larger estimated clonotype richness than memory subsets did. Rarefaction of sorted-subset datasets indicated incomplete sequencing despite the large sequencing depth. Pairwise subsampling indicated that sequencing depth was expected to affect the degree of clonotype sharing among donors. The small number of donors limited the genetic and exposure-history diversity represented. Compared with non-shared clonotypes, the clonotypes found in all four sorted-subset donors had higher generation probabilities. About 4.5% of naive CD4, 3% to 3.5% of naive CD8, 2% to 2.5% of memory CD4, and over 0.35% of memory CD8 clonotypes were shared across a few donors.

CD8 naive samples were CD45RO-negative cells positively selected for CCR7, giving a CD45RA+CCR7+ population that excluded TemRA cells. The donors were healthy, HIV-negative adults who had no recently reported acute infections or vaccinations. Every donor was a Caucasian adult living in Nashville, Tennessee, USA. Blood was obtained by leukapheresis, after which PBMCs were separated by Ficoll-Histopaque density gradient centrifugation and cryopreserved in liquid nitrogen vapor phase. Analytical flow cytometry was used to check the purity and quantity of every magnetically sorted T cell population. Genomic DNA was isolated from every sorted fraction and measured by UV absorbance on a Nanodrop 2000c. V lost 5 bases and J lost 4 bases, and the count of bases not matched to a germline gene is 6. The CDR3 covers 16 residues, taking in both the cysteine and the phenylalanine. Only the CDR3 part of the read is kept: 48 bases, read in frame from the first base. Per the germline V gene (reference sequence), SEHNR is the CDR1 and FQNEAQ is the CDR2.

TCR CDR3 regions were amplified from genomic DNA by multiplex PCR using the deep immunoSEQ assay. Extracted genomic DNA from each cell subset was distributed evenly across all wells of several immunoSEQ 96-well plates, and each plate was treated as a replicate. For sorted subsets, roughly 200 ng genomic DNA, equal to some 30,000 T cell genomes, was loaded into each replicate PCR. Purified libraries were quantified with a Qubit 3.0 fluorometer, sized on a Bioanalyzer 2100, and re-quantified with the KAPA Library Quantification kit. A separate single-read 150-cycle Illumina NextSeq 550 flow cell was used to sequence each immunoSEQ 96-well plate. From the authors' description of their analysis: The immunoSEQ output contained only junctional sequences without quality scores, so filtering could not match that applied to full-length reads. To assign V/J genes and CDR3, sequences were annotated using PyIR, a Python wrapper for IgBLAST v1.9, with IMGT germline references. Reads were removed for weak V/J assignments (E-value above 1e-6), missing CDR3, stop codons, out-of-frame junctions, or ambiguous translated residues. A V3J clonotype was defined by an identical inferred V gene, J gene, and CDR3 amino acid sequence. Percentage overlap between repertoires was calculated by dividing the number of shared unique clonotypes by the size of the smaller repertoire. RTK rarefaction, the Chao1 estimator, and Recon v2.1 estimates of unobserved clonotypes were used to assess repertoire richness. Generation probabilities for all TCRbeta clonotypes obtained by the gDNA method from several donors were computed using OLGA. The table was pulled from immuneACCESS by TCRdb, which kept in-frame rearrangements only. Such tables lose some clones; where checked, under half of the loss comes from unresolved V genes, and the rest has no known cause. The V and J calls and clone size were taken over from that table, and D and trimming were inferred from the DNA. The sample has roughly 650,000 clones on record, 90% to 97% of them singletons. About 0.12% of the sample belongs to the ten largest clones.

This clonotype originated in a young woman in good health. The specimen was naive CD8+ T cells sorted from blood. The cell subset or site label corresponds to: CD45RA+CCR7+. This chain is built from TRBV7-9 and TRBJ2-2; 11 bases in between match TRBD2. In nucleotide form, the sequence is TGTGCCAGCAGCCCGACTAGCGGGATCGGCACCGGGGAGCTGTTTTTT. This yields the protein CASSPTSGIGTGELFF.